The sequence of this TCR beta chain was determined in a study of B cell selection in AIRE deficiency. The length of the CDR3 is 13 residues. Trimming took 3 bases from V and 8 from J, leaving 10 bases between them. Per germline, CDR1 SEHNR and CDR2 FQNEAQ (reference sequence). TCRdb keeps only in-frame clones here, not all; method: immunoSEQ multiplex PCR. The sample comprises 25,000 to 30,000 clones, roughly 96% of which are singletons, and 0.2% to 0.3% rests with the top ten. The sorted conventional CD4 T cells were gated as CD4+CD127+. The sample comprised CD4+CD127+ conventional T cells sorted from PBMCs. This chain joins TRBV7-9 and TRBJ1-4; a possible D gene is TRBD1 (5 bases). The clonotype originates from a human donor in good health. CDR3 region: CASSLGVSEKLFF. In DNA, the CDR3 is TGTGCCAGCAGCTTGGGGGTATCGGAAAAACTGTTTTTT.